This TCR beta chain emerged from a study of control samples from healthy donors and cancer patients (dated by TCRdb to 2018 to 2020). Library construction relied on the immunoSEQ multiplex PCR assay. TCRdb took this table from immuneACCESS and kept in-frame rearrangements with V and J called. Such tables lack part of the clones; where checked against another copy, unresolved V genes explain under half of the gap, and the rest is unexplained. This sample comprises fewer than 500,000 clones, 75% to 95% of them detected only once. The top ten constitute more than 6% of the sample. A note on this clone: The antigen it binds to is not known. No base-level quality is on record; no much larger clone is a single base apart.

Spanning cysteine to phenylalanine, the CDR3 consists of 15 amino acids. Solely the CDR3 DNA is kept, with 45 bases framed from the first base. The germline V gene (reference sequence) gives CDR1 as LNHDA and CDR2 as SQIVND. Clipping removes 4 bases from V and 4 bases from J, with 9 as the unmatched junction base count. The V gene is TRBV19 and the J gene is TRBJ2-7; TRBD1 fits 8 bases in the junction. Sequenced material: PBMCs. The receptor was derived from a man aged 40-55 years with head and neck cancer. The CDR3 protein sequence reads: CASSKNEDRVYEQYF. The nucleotide sequence is given as TGTGCCAGTAGTAAGAACGAGGACAGGGTGTACGAGCAGTACTTC.